This is a list of T cell receptor beta chains from one sample in a study of T-cell memory formation after mild COVID-19. TCRdb reprocessed the 5' RACE reads via MiXCR and lists one record per CDR3 protein. The repertoire holds roughly 48,000 distinct CDR3 sequences, with 27% as singletons. The sequenced material came from PBMCs or a T cell subset sorted from them (not recorded which). These receptor sequences come from a man younger than 35 who had mild COVID-19 (a few samples of this study predate the infection). Cell type and time point are not known. Each CDR3 is given with its conserved first and last residue. The order of the fields is CDR3 protein, CDR3 DNA, clone size, V gene, D gene, J gene, CDR3 length. D genes are given only for firm matches. Clone size is given for some rows only: seen once, a few or many times, or a class if the clone is expanded.

cdr3_aa: CASSRLTSGGARETQYF; cdr3_nt: TGTGCCAGCAGTCGACTGACTAGCGGGGGGGCACGGGAGACCCAGTACTTC; clone_size: .; v_call: TRBV6-6; d_call: TRBD2; j_call: TRBJ2-5; cdr3_length: 17
cdr3_aa: CASSLGLAGTKNIHYF; cdr3_nt: TGTGCCAGCAGTTTAGGGCTAGCGGGGACCAAAAACATTCATTACTTC; clone_size: .; v_call: TRBV12-3/TRBV12-4; d_call: TRBD2; j_call: TRBJ2-4; cdr3_length: 16
cdr3_aa: CASSQVGIPANTGELFF; cdr3_nt: TGCGCCAGCAGCCAAGTAGGGATCCCCGCGAACACCGGGGAGCTGTTTTTT; clone_size: few; v_call: TRBV4-3; d_call: .; j_call: TRBJ2-2; cdr3_length: 17
cdr3_aa: CASSDTRSEAFF; cdr3_nt: TGTGCCAGCAGTGATACCAGGTCGGAAGCTTTCTTT; clone_size: .; v_call: TRBV12-3/TRBV12-4; d_call: .; j_call: TRBJ1-1; cdr3_length: 12
cdr3_aa: CASRTGAYNEQFF; cdr3_nt: TGCGCCAGCCGGACAGGGGCCTACAATGAGCAGTTCTTC; clone_size: .; v_call: TRBV5-1; d_call: TRBD1; j_call: TRBJ2-1; cdr3_length: 13
cdr3_aa: CASSPYASGGAGNIQYF; cdr3_nt: TGTGCCAGCAGCCCCTACGCTAGCGGGGGGGCGGGGAACATTCAGTACTTC; clone_size: .; v_call: TRBV7-2; d_call: TRBD2; j_call: TRBJ2-4; cdr3_length: 17
cdr3_aa: CASSQGAEGNTIYF; cdr3_nt: TGTGCCAGCAGTCAGGGGGCGGAAGGAAACACCATATATTTT; clone_size: .; v_call: TRBV6-6; d_call: TRBD1; j_call: TRBJ1-3; cdr3_length: 14
cdr3_aa: CASSAGAGGTDTQYF; cdr3_nt: TGTGCCAGCAGTGCCGGTGCGGGGGGCACAGATACGCAGTATTTT; clone_size: .; v_call: TRBV9; d_call: TRBD2; j_call: TRBJ2-3; cdr3_length: 15
cdr3_aa: CSVVPGGTEAFF; cdr3_nt: TGCAGCGTTGTACCAGGGGGCACTGAAGCTTTCTTT; clone_size: .; v_call: TRBV29-1; d_call: TRBD1; j_call: TRBJ1-1; cdr3_length: 12
cdr3_aa: CASSEAGGEDTQYF; cdr3_nt: TGTGCCAGCAGTGAAGCGGGGGGCGAGGATACGCAGTATTTT; clone_size: few; v_call: TRBV27; d_call: TRBD2; j_call: TRBJ2-3; cdr3_length: 14
cdr3_aa: CASSRQGAIGSYGYTF; cdr3_nt: TGTGCCAGTAGCCGACAGGGGGCAATTGGAAGCTATGGCTACACCTTC; clone_size: .; v_call: TRBV19; d_call: TRBD1; j_call: TRBJ1-2; cdr3_length: 16
cdr3_aa: CASAPYSDTDTQYF; cdr3_nt: TGTGCCAGCGCCCCCTATTCTGACACAGATACGCAGTATTTT; clone_size: .; v_call: TRBV12-3/TRBV12-4; d_call: .; j_call: TRBJ2-3; cdr3_length: 14
cdr3_aa: CASSEGPGGAYNYGYTF; cdr3_nt: TGTGCCAGCAGTGAAGGTCCGGGGGGGGCCTACAACTATGGCTACACCTTC; clone_size: few; v_call: TRBV2; d_call: .; j_call: TRBJ1-2; cdr3_length: 17
cdr3_aa: CASSPSDGSNQPQHF; cdr3_nt: TGTGCCAGCTCACCCTCGGACGGTAGCAATCAGCCCCAGCATTTT; clone_size: few; v_call: TRBV18; d_call: .; j_call: TRBJ1-5; cdr3_length: 15
cdr3_aa: CASSLTGKTEAFF; cdr3_nt: TGTGCCAGCAGTCTCACAGGGAAAACTGAAGCTTTCTTT; clone_size: .; v_call: TRBV5-6; d_call: .; j_call: TRBJ1-1; cdr3_length: 13
cdr3_aa: CASSLVSRREEISTQYF; cdr3_nt: TGTGCCAGCAGCTTGGTATCTCGTCGGGAGGAGATTTCGACCCAGTACTTC; clone_size: .; v_call: TRBV5-6; d_call: TRBD2; j_call: TRBJ2-5; cdr3_length: 17
cdr3_aa: CASSGQGNFYEQYF; cdr3_nt: TGTGCCAGCAGCGGACAGGGGAATTTCTACGAGCAGTACTTC; clone_size: .; v_call: TRBV9; d_call: TRBD1; j_call: TRBJ2-7; cdr3_length: 14
cdr3_aa: CASSLLAGGHNEQFF; cdr3_nt: TGCGCCAGCAGCTTACTAGCGGGGGGGCACAATGAGCAGTTCTTC; clone_size: .; v_call: TRBV5-1; d_call: TRBD2; j_call: TRBJ2-1; cdr3_length: 15
cdr3_aa: CSVAGAYYGYTF; cdr3_nt: TGCAGCGTTGCGGGGGCGTACTATGGCTACACCTTC; clone_size: .; v_call: TRBV29-1; d_call: .; j_call: TRBJ1-2; cdr3_length: 12
cdr3_aa: CASSPFDRAASYEQYF; cdr3_nt: TGCGCCAGCAGCCCGTTCGACAGGGCGGCCTCCTACGAGCAGTACTTC; clone_size: few; v_call: TRBV4-1; d_call: TRBD1; j_call: TRBJ2-7; cdr3_length: 16
cdr3_aa: CASSQGTGELFF; cdr3_nt: TGTGCCAGCAGCCAGGGAACCGGGGAGCTGTTTTTT; clone_size: large; v_call: TRBV12-3/TRBV12-4; d_call: .; j_call: TRBJ2-2; cdr3_length: 12
cdr3_aa: CASSLRRGDLDTQYF; cdr3_nt: TGTGCCAGCAGCTTGCGGCGGGGGGACCTAGATACGCAGTATTTT; clone_size: .; v_call: TRBV7-8; d_call: TRBD2; j_call: TRBJ2-3; cdr3_length: 15
cdr3_aa: CASSTFGELFF; cdr3_nt: TGTGCCAGCAGTACTTTCGGGGAGCTGTTTTTT; clone_size: .; v_call: TRBV27; d_call: .; j_call: TRBJ2-2; cdr3_length: 11
cdr3_aa: CSAGTTNTGELFF; cdr3_nt: TGCAGTGCGGGGACCACGAACACCGGGGAGCTGTTTTTT; clone_size: .; v_call: TRBV20-1; d_call: .; j_call: TRBJ2-2; cdr3_length: 13
cdr3_aa: CASSGGMDTQYF; cdr3_nt: TGTGCCAGCAGCGGTGGAATGGATACGCAGTATTTT; clone_size: few; v_call: TRBV9; d_call: .; j_call: TRBJ2-3; cdr3_length: 12
cdr3_aa: CASSLGGSEAFF; cdr3_nt: TGTGCCAGCAGCTTAGGGGGGTCTGAAGCTTTCTTT; clone_size: many; v_call: TRBV12-3/TRBV12-4; d_call: .; j_call: TRBJ1-1; cdr3_length: 12
cdr3_aa: CASSLSGQEGDTQYF; cdr3_nt: TGTGCCAGCAGCTTAAGTGGGCAGGAGGGGGATACGCAGTATTTT; clone_size: .; v_call: TRBV7-6; d_call: .; j_call: TRBJ2-3; cdr3_length: 15
cdr3_aa: CSVTEGLGYTF; cdr3_nt: TGCAGCGTTACCGAGGGGCTTGGCTACACCTTC; clone_size: .; v_call: TRBV29-1; d_call: .; j_call: TRBJ1-2; cdr3_length: 11
cdr3_aa: CASSQWAKDTEALF; cdr3_nt: TGCGCCAGCAGCCAATGGGCGAAGGACACTGAAGCCCTCTTT; clone_size: .; v_call: TRBV4-3; d_call: .; j_call: TRBJ1-1; cdr3_length: 14
cdr3_aa: CASSQAGGNTIYF; cdr3_nt: TGCGCCAGCAGCCAAGCCGGTGGAAACACCATATATTTT; clone_size: few; v_call: TRBV4-1; d_call: .; j_call: TRBJ1-3; cdr3_length: 13
cdr3_aa: CASSLTGDNQPQHF; cdr3_nt: TGTGCCAGCAGTTTAACAGGGGATAATCAGCCCCAGCATTTT; clone_size: .; v_call: TRBV6-2/TRBV6-3; d_call: TRBD1; j_call: TRBJ1-5; cdr3_length: 14